This passage covers 20 T cell receptor beta chains from one sample sequenced in a study of spatial heterogeneity in lung cancer. Indicated time point: blood at routine non-recurrence follow-up after resection. From the 5' RACE reads, TCRdb called clonotypes with MiXCR, one entry per CDR3 protein. The table shows around 100,000 distinct CDR3 sequences, with more than 10% occurring only once. The sample in question was PBMCs, obtained at follow-up. Receptors were obtained from a female donor with early-stage non-small cell lung cancer.

This clonotype was detected ten times or more. This chain connects TRBV27 to TRBJ2-2; TRBD2 is a possible D gene (5 bases). The CDR3 has 15 amino acids. CDR1 is MNHEY and CDR2 is SMNVEV in the germline V gene (reference sequence). The V and J ends lost 4 bases and 3 bases respectively, with 12 bases between them. CDR3 sequence (DNA): TGTGCCAGCAGTTCCGGACTCGATTACACCGGGGAGCTGTTTTTT. The encoded protein is CASSSGLDYTGELFF.

This clonotype was observed at least ten times. The V gene is TRBV7-8, the J gene TRBJ2-7; D possibly corresponds to TRBD2 (7 bases). Trimming stripped 5 bases from V and 3 bases from J, with 17 bases between. Germline CDR1 reads SGHVS; CDR2 reads FQNEAQ. The CDR3 consists of 15 residues. CDR3 coding DNA: TGTGCCAGCAGCCTCGTACAGGGAGGGAGCTACGAGCAGTACTTC. The encoded protein is CASSLVQGGSYEQYF.

This clonotype was detected only a few times. The CDR3 region is CASRTLIAASYEQYF. Written as DNA, the CDR3 is TGTGCCAGCAGAACCCTCATAGCGGCCTCCTACGAGCAGTACTTC. This chain links TRBV28 with TRBJ2-7, with a tentative D call TRBD2 (6 bases). Germline CDR1 reads MDHEN; CDR2 reads SYDVKM. This CDR3 has 15 amino acids. V lost 6 bases to trimming and J lost 0 bases, with 15 bases between them. Together with reference TRBV28 and TRBJ2-7, the CDR3 gives the full variable domain: DVKVTQSSRYLVKRTGEKVFLECVQDMDHENMFWYRQDPGLGLRLIYFSYDVKMKEKGDIPEGYSVSREKKERFSLILESASTNQTSMYLCASRTLIAASYEQYFGPGTRLTVT.

This clonotype came up many times. This chain joins TRBV3-1 and TRBJ2-5; no clear D gene. Trimming removed 4 bases at V and 2 bases at J, with 8 bases between. Germline V gene sequence: CDR1 LGHDT, CDR2 YNNKEL (reference sequence). This CDR3 comprises 13 residues. CDR3: CASSPTRQETQYF. The CDR3 nucleotides are TGTGCCAGCAGCCCGACCCGTCAAGAGACCCAGTACTTC.

The chain joins TRBV6-5 to TRBJ1-4, with no clear D. V was trimmed by 5 bases and J by 0 bases, leaving 13 bases between them. This CDR3 is built from 16 residues. Germline CDR1 reads MNHEY; CDR2 reads SVGAGI. CDR3 sequence: CASSTDWGATNEKLFF. CDR3 bases: TGTGCCAGCAGTACCGACTGGGGAGCAACTAATGAAAAACTGTTTTTT.

The rearrangement joins TRBV11-3 to TRBJ2-1; D possibly corresponds to TRBD2 (5 bases). The CDR3 totals 15 residues. The germline gives CDR1 SGHNT, CDR2 YENEEA. V was clipped by 5 bases and J by 8 bases, with 19 bases between them. As DNA, the CDR3 is TGTGCCAGCAGCCCAGGCGGGCCGCAGAGGTATGAGCAGTTCTTC. Translation: CASSPGGPQRYEQFF.

This clonotype was recorded many times. The V gene is TRBV7-9, the J gene TRBJ2-3; D possibly corresponds to TRBD2 (5 bases). V lost 7 bases, J lost 4 bases, and 21 bases lay in between. In germline, CDR1 is SEHNR, CDR2 FQNEAQ (reference sequence). The CDR3 consists of 16 residues. The DNA of the CDR3 is TGTGCCAGCAACGAATCGGGCGGGCGGTACGCAGATACGCAGTATTTT. Translation: CASNESGGRYADTQYF.

This clonotype turned up a few times. The chain carries TRBV6-4 and TRBJ2-1, with TRBD2 matching 8 bases. Unmatched junction bases numbered 4, after V lost 0 bases and J lost 6 bases. This CDR3 contains 15 residues. Germline V gene lookup returns CDR1 MRHNA and CDR2 SNTAGT. CDR3 DNA sequence: TGTGCCAGCAGTGACTCATCGGGAGGGTCCAATGAGCAGTTCTTC. Translation: CASSDSSGGSNEQFF.

The chain joins TRBV6-2 or TRBV6-3 to TRBJ2-4; D is perhaps TRBD1 (6 bases). The V and J ends lost 5 bases and 3 bases respectively, with 11 bases between them. CDR3 size: 14 residues. Germline-derived CDR1 and CDR2 are MNHEY and SVGEGT. DNA of the CDR3: TGTGCCAGCAGTCTTACAGGGAGCAAAAACATTCAGTACTTC. Translated, it gives CASSLTGSKNIQYF.

This clonotype was recorded many times. This chain joins TRBV20-1 and TRBJ2-7; D remains unclear. Deletions cut 5 bases from V and 3 bases from J, with 11 bases between. This CDR3 region has 12 residues. CDR1 is DFQATT, CDR2 SNEGSKA, per germline (reference sequence). The CDR3 region is CSAFRANYEQYF. CDR3 in DNA: TGCAGTGCTTTCCGGGCCAACTACGAGCAGTACTTC.

This clonotype was found a few times. The chain has TRBV11-2 and TRBJ2-1, with D unresolved. Per germline, CDR1 SGHAT and CDR2 FQNNGV. V was cut by 0 bases and J by 9 bases, with 12 bases left in between. This CDR3 comprises 14 residues. The CDR3 DNA reads TGTGCCAGCAGCTTAGATCAGGACCGGATTGAGCAGTTCTTC. Translation gives CASSLDQDRIEQFF.

This clonotype came up a few times. V usage is TRBV12-3 or TRBV12-4 and J usage is TRBJ2-2; TRBD1 aligns across 9 bases. The V gene end was trimmed by 6 bases and the J gene end by 3 bases; junction bases not matched to a gene: 5. This CDR3 is built from 15 residues. The CDR3 loop reads CASSSRDRDTGELFF. The DNA of the CDR3 is TGTGCCAGCAGCAGCCGGGACAGGGACACCGGGGAGCTGTTTTTT.

This clonotype was seen repeatedly, ten times or more. The chain employs TRBV20-1 and TRBJ2-1; 7 nucleotides align to TRBD2. Germline CDR1 reads DFQATT; CDR2 reads SNEGSKA (reference sequence). The trim removed 0 bases at V and 2 bases at J, leaving 19 bases unmatched. CDR3 size: 20 residues. The CDR3 bases are TGCAGTGCTAGAGATGGTCCGGCGGGAGTGGTCGTGGCCCCCTACAATGAGCAGTTCTTC. This gives the protein CSARDGPAGVVVAPYNEQFF.

There are a few counts of this clonotype. The gene calls are TRBV5-6 and TRBJ1-6; D not resolved. The CDR3 spans 15 residues. Per the germline V gene, CDR1 is SGHDT and CDR2 is YYEEEE. V was shortened by 0 bases and J by 1 base, with 5 bases between the two germline ends. This chain's CDR3 is CASSLGPSYNSPLHF. DNA of the CDR3: TGTGCCAGCAGCTTGGGCCCGTCCTATAATTCACCCCTCCACTTT.

The J gene is TRBJ1-5, the V gene TRBV3-1; 9 positions agree with TRBD1. This CDR3 contains 19 residues. Germline V CDR1 and CDR2: LGHDT, YNNKEL (reference sequence). V lost 1 base, J lost 2 bases, and 12 bases stayed unmatched. The CDR3 sequence: CASSQGYLTGGVRNQPQHF. The CDR3 nucleotides are TGTGCCAGCAGCCAAGGGTACCTTACAGGGGGCGTTCGCAATCAGCCCCAGCATTTT.

The table lists this clonotype with many counts. The genes are TRBV7-3 and TRBJ2-3; a weak D match, TRBD1 (5 bases). The V end lost 5 bases, the J end lost 3 bases, and 15 bases lay between the germline ends. The CDR3 has 15 residues. Germline V gene sequence: CDR1 SGHTA, CDR2 FQGTGA. As DNA, the CDR3 is TGTGCCAGCAGCCAAGCAGGGTTTCGAACAGATACGCAGTATTTT. Protein sequence: CASSQAGFRTDTQYF.

A few counts support this clonotype. This chain connects TRBV12-3 or TRBV12-4 to TRBJ1-1, with a tentative D call TRBD1 (5 bases). CDR3 length: 15 residues. Trimming took off 3 bases at V and 1 base at J, with 12 bases between the two ends. In nucleotides, the CDR3 is TGTGCCAGCAGTTTCCCTCCCCAGGGGAACACTGAAGCTTTCTTT. Its protein is CASSFPPQGNTEAFF.

This chain links TRBV5-6 with TRBJ2-3; D remains ambiguous. The CDR3 is 14 residues long. Between the trimmed V and J ends, which lost 0 bases and 2 bases, there was a span of 7 bases. Germline CDR1 SGHDT, CDR2 YYEEEE. CDR3 bases: TGTGCCAGCAGCTTGGTTTCGCCCACAGATACGCAGTATTTT. Amino acids: CASSLVSPTDTQYF.

This clonotype was counted only a few times. The J gene is TRBJ2-3, the V gene TRBV10-3; TRBD1 matches 9 bases. CDR3 size: 15 residues. CDR1 and CDR2 from the germline V gene are ENHRY and SYGVKD. The V gene end was trimmed by 0 bases and the J gene end by 6 bases; junction bases not matched to a gene: 4. The CDR3 sequence is CAISESQGAGDTQYF. Written as DNA, the CDR3 is TGTGCCATCAGTGAGTCACAGGGGGCGGGTGATACGCAGTATTTT.

CDR3 protein: CASSLGTGRIYEQYF. CDR3 nucleotide sequence: TGTGCCAGCAGTTTAGGGACAGGGAGAATCTACGAGCAGTACTTC. The chain couples TRBV28 to TRBJ2-7, with TRBD1 matching 9 bases. Germline CDR1 is MDHEN and CDR2 is SYDVKM. The V gene end was trimmed by 2 bases and the J gene end by 3 bases; junction bases not matched to a gene: 5. The CDR3 extends over 15 amino acids. Drawing the rest from reference TRBV28 and TRBJ2-7, the complete variable domain is DVKVTQSSRYLVKRTGEKVFLECVQDMDHENMFWYRQDPGLGLRLIYFSYDVKMKEKGDIPEGYSVSREKKERFSLILESASTNQTSMYLCASSLGTGRIYEQYFGPGTRLTVT.